This is a list of T cell receptor beta chains from one sample in a study of OX40 agonist ivuxolimab in advanced cancers. Measured with immunoSEQ multiplex PCR; TCRdb has only the in-frame clones, and not every one. This table has 13,000 or so clones, under 85% appearing once. The sample here was CD4+ or CD8+ T cells sorted from blood, taken in a trial of the OX40 agonist ivuxolimab. Receptor source: an adult with an advanced solid tumor such as melanoma, head and neck, liver or kidney cancer. The CDR3 runs from the conserved cysteine through the conserved F or W. The order of the fields is CDR3 protein, CDR3 DNA, clone size, V gene, J gene, D gene. The D gene is left open where the match is weak. A clone size is listed for some rows: how often the clone was seen (once, few, many), or a class if it is expanded.

CASSFRDTHQPQHF	TGCGCCAGCAGCTTCCGGGACACCCATCAGCCCCAGCATTTT	-	TRBV5-1	TRBJ1-5	-
CASKRRVEEKLFF	TGTGCCAGCAAAAGGAGGGTAGAGGAAAAACTGTTTTTT	-	TRBV7-9	TRBJ1-4	-
CASGLVRPGGALDTQYF	TGTGCTAGTGGTTTGGTACGACCGGGGGGGGCTCTAGATACGCAGTATTTT	-	TRBV12-5	TRBJ2-3	TRBD2
CASSVAGHPNYGYTF	TGTGCCAGCAGCGTAGCCGGACACCCGAACTATGGCTACACCTTC	-	TRBV2	TRBJ1-2	-
CASSPGRWGAFF	TGTGCCAGCAGCCCCGGGAGGTGGGGTGCTTTCTTT	-	TRBV7-9	TRBJ1-1	-
CASSSQTQLPAGKLFF	TGTGCCAGCAGTTCTCAGACTCAGCTCCCCGCGGGAAAACTGTTTTTT	-	TRBV27	TRBJ1-4	-
CASSLGPGTAYEQYF	TGCGCCAGCAGCTTGGGCCCCGGGACAGCCTACGAGCAGTACTTC	-	TRBV5-1	TRBJ2-7	TRBD1
CASSTDSYEQYF	TGTGCCAGCTCGACTGACTCCTACGAGCAGTACTTC	-	TRBV27	TRBJ2-7	-
CASSTGSYEQYF	TGTGCCAGCAGCACAGGCTCCTACGAGCAGTACTTC	-	TRBV6-5	TRBJ2-7	-
CASSLMGTSGAEQYF	TGTGCCAGCAGCTTAATGGGGACTAGCGGGGCCGAGCAGTACTTC	-	TRBV7-3	TRBJ2-7	TRBD2
CASSEFLDSYNEQFF	TGTGCCAGCAGTGAATTCCTAGACTCCTACAATGAGCAGTTCTTC	once	TRBV6-1	TRBJ2-1	-
CSVVPRTGWNEQFF	TGCAGCGTTGTCCCTCGGACAGGGTGGAATGAGCAGTTCTTC	-	TRBV29-1	TRBJ2-1	TRBD1
CASSLGQGPGKLFF	TGTGCCAGCAGCTTAGGACAAGGACCTGGAAAACTGTTTTTT	once	TRBV7-9	TRBJ1-4	-
CASSLWVGGRVAWEQFF	TGTGCCAGCAGTTTATGGGTGGGGGGCAGGGTGGCCTGGGAGCAGTTCTTC	-	TRBV27	TRBJ2-1	-
CASSISSGGADTQYF	TGTGCCAGTAGTATTTCTAGCGGGGGGGCAGATACGCAGTATTTT	-	TRBV19	TRBJ2-3	TRBD2
CAITYGLAQETQYF	TGTGCCATTACGTACGGCTTGGCCCAAGAGACCCAGTACTTC	-	TRBV11-2	TRBJ2-5	-
CASSLDTYGYTF	TGTGCCAGCAGCTTAGACACCTATGGCTACACCTTC	-	TRBV7-9	TRBJ1-2	-
CASSYDPSGRAAQYF	TGTGCCAGCAGTTACGACCCTAGCGGGAGGGCCGCGCAGTATTTT	-	TRBV27	TRBJ2-3	TRBD2
CASSLDGYQETQYF	TGTGCCAGCAGCTTGGATGGTTACCAAGAGACCCAGTACTTC	-	TRBV5-6	TRBJ2-5	-
CASSNRTQAYEQYF	TGTGCCAGCAGCAATAGGACGCAAGCCTACGAGCAGTACTTC	-	TRBV5-4	TRBJ2-7	-
CASSPGLAGLFSYEQYF	TGTGCCAGCAGCCCGGGACTAGCGGGGCTCTTCTCCTACGAGCAGTACTTC	-	TRBV5-6	TRBJ2-7	TRBD2
CASSLERGLGETQYF	TGTGCCAGCAGCTTAGAGAGGGGGCTGGGAGAGACCCAGTACTTC	-	TRBV7-8	TRBJ2-5	TRBD1
CASSSPMDRGINYGYTF	TGTGCCAGCAGCTCACCAATGGACAGGGGGATTAACTATGGCTACACCTTC	-	TRBV7-9	TRBJ1-2	TRBD1
CATASGGSYEQYF	TGTGCCACCGCTAGCGGGGGATCCTACGAGCAGTACTTC	once	TRBV6-6	TRBJ2-7	TRBD2
CASSQKRGVNEKLFF	TGCGCCAGCAGCCAAAAGAGGGGGGTAAATGAAAAACTGTTTTTT	few	TRBV4-1	TRBJ1-4	-
CASSIGTAYQETQYF	TGCGCCAGCAGCATAGGGACTGCGTACCAAGAGACCCAGTACTTC	-	TRBV4-3	TRBJ2-5	-
CASSIDTGATEAFF	TGTGCCAGTAGTATAGACACAGGGGCCACTGAAGCTTTCTTT	-	TRBV19	TRBJ1-1	TRBD1
CASSPSTGGTDTQYF	TGTGCCAGCAGCCCGTCGACAGGAGGCACAGATACGCAGTATTTT	-	TRBV7-6	TRBJ2-3	-
CASSQEWTGELGTGELFF	TGTGCCAGCAGCCAAGAATGGACAGGGGAATTGGGCACCGGGGAGCTGTTTTTT	-	TRBV14	TRBJ2-2	TRBD1
CASSFGRGSLYEQYF	TGTGCCAGCAGTTTTGGGCGCGGAAGCCTCTACGAGCAGTACTTC	-	TRBV27	TRBJ2-7	-
CASSLPGGNEQFF	TGTGCCAGCAGCCTCCCCGGGGGTAATGAGCAGTTCTTC	-	TRBV28	TRBJ2-1	-
CASSPGHLSSYEQYF	TGTGCCAGCAGTCCAGGACACCTAAGCTCCTACGAGCAGTACTTC	-	TRBV27	TRBJ2-7	-
CASSTAGYEQYF	TGTGCCAGTAGTACTGCTGGGTACGAGCAGTACTTC	-	TRBV19	TRBJ2-7	-
CASSSHLGTGSSTDTQYF	TGTGCCAGCAGCTCGCACCTCGGGACAGGCTCTAGCACAGATACGCAGTATTTT	-	TRBV7-8	TRBJ2-3	TRBD1
CASSLGGRITEAFF	TGTGCCAGCAGCTTAGGGGGTAGGATCACTGAAGCTTTCTTT	few	TRBV11-2	TRBJ1-1	-
CASSPRDRDDEQFF	TGTGCCAGCAGTCCCCGGGACAGGGACGATGAGCAGTTCTTC	-	TRBV25-1	TRBJ2-1	TRBD1
CASSPTGSTNEKLFF	TGTGCCAGCAGCCCGACAGGGTCGACTAATGAAAAACTGTTTTTT	-	TRBV11-2	TRBJ1-4	TRBD1
CATSTVAGGPVEQFF	TGCGCCACCAGCACCGTAGCGGGAGGGCCGGTAGAGCAGTTCTTC	-	TRBV15	TRBJ2-1	TRBD2
CASSLGFTGGELFF	TGTGCCAGCAGCTTAGGGTTCACAGGCGGGGAGCTGTTTTTT	-	TRBV7-6	TRBJ2-2	-
CASSSSRLAEGYEQYF	TGCGCCAGCAGCTCCTCCCGACTTGCAGAAGGATACGAGCAGTACTTC	-	TRBV5-1	TRBJ2-7	-
CASSIDAGSSYNEQFF	TGTGCCAGTAGTATAGATGCGGGGAGCTCCTACAATGAGCAGTTCTTC	-	TRBV19	TRBJ2-1	-
CASSLDPTAGGAYGYTF	TGTGCCAGCAGCTTGGACCCCACGGCAGGGGGCGCCTATGGCTACACCTTC	-	TRBV5-4	TRBJ1-2	TRBD1
CASSEGYSYEQYF	TGTGCCAGCAGTGAGGGTTACTCCTACGAGCAGTACTTC	-	TRBV9	TRBJ2-7	-